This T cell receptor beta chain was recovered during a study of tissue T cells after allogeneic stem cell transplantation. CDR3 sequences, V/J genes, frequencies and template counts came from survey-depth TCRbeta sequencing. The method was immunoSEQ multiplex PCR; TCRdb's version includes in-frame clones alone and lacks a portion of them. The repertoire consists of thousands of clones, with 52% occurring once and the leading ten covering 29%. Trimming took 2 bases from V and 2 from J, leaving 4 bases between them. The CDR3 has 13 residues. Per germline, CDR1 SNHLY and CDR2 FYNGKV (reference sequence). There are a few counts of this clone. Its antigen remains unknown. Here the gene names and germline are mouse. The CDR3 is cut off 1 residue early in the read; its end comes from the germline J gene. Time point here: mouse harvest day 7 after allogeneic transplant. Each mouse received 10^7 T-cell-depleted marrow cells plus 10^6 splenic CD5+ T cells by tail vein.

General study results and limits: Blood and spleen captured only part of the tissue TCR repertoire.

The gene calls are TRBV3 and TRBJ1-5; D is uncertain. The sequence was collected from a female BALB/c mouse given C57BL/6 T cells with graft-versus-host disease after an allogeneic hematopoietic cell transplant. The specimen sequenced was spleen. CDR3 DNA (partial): TGTGCCAGCAGCTTACAGGACAACCAGGCTCCGCTT. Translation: CASSLQDNQAPL. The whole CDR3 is CASSLQDNQAPLF.